Listed below are T cell receptor beta chains from one sample, sequenced in a study of T cell responses to AZD1222 COVID-19 vaccine. Here immunoSEQ multiplex PCR was the method, and the copy in TCRdb shows in-frame clones only, minus some. The sample holds over 120,000 clones, roughly 90% seen once. Here the sequenced sample was peripheral blood, taken 28 days after the second dose of the MenACWY control vaccine. All receptors derive from an adult who received the MenACWY meningococcal vaccine as a control. Each CDR3 is given with its conserved first and last residue. D genes are given only for firm matches. Some rows mark clone size as missing; the rest say once, few, many or name a class of expanded clone.

TRBJ1-4	TRBD1	TRBV7-9	18	-	CASSSTGTAGATNEKLFF	TGTGCCAGCAGCTCGACCGGGACAGCGGGAGCAACTAATGAAAAACTGTTTTTT
TRBJ1-1	TRBD1	TRBV28	12	-	CASKQGAAEAFF	TGTGCCAGTAAACAGGGGGCCGCTGAAGCTTTCTTT
TRBJ2-5	TRBD1	TRBV19	16	-	CASSTPRDRGRETQYF	TGTGCCAGTAGTACCCCCCGGGACAGGGGGCGGGAGACCCAGTACTTC
TRBJ1-2	-	TRBV5-1	13	-	CASSLEGLDGYTF	TGCGCCAGCAGCTTGGAGGGCCTCGATGGCTACACCTTC
TRBJ1-1	-	TRBV2	13	few	CASSGTVNTEAFF	TGTGCCAGCAGCGGGACGGTGAACACTGAAGCTTTCTTT
TRBJ2-5	-	TRBV5-1	15	-	CASSLGVGAQETQYF	TGCGCCAGCAGCTTGGGGGTAGGGGCCCAAGAGACCCAGTACTTC
TRBJ2-1	TRBD2	TRBV6-2/TRBV6-3	20	-	CASSPYTLGLAGGSHNEQFF	TGTGCCAGCAGCCCTTATACATTAGGACTAGCGGGAGGGTCCCACAATGAGCAGTTCTTC
TRBJ1-3	-	TRBV18	13	-	CASSLDAGNTIYF	TGTGCCAGCTCACTAGACGCTGGAAACACCATATATTTT
TRBJ1-2	TRBD1	TRBV5-1	15	-	CASSSSGQGGYGYTF	TGCGCCAGCAGCTCATCGGGACAGGGGGGCTATGGCTACACCTTC
TRBJ1-4	-	TRBV19	15	-	CASSPGQLTNEKLFF	TGTGCCAGTAGCCCCGGACAGTTAACTAATGAAAAACTGTTTTTT
TRBJ2-3	-	TRBV5-1	16	-	CASSEPNLRGTDTQYF	TGCGCCAGCAGTGAGCCTAATTTAAGGGGTACAGATACGCAGTATTTT
TRBJ2-5	-	TRBV18	15	-	CASSPFYSDQETQYF	TGTGCCAGCTCACCATTTTACAGCGACCAAGAGACCCAGTACTTC
TRBJ1-1	-	TRBV6-4	13	-	CASRTDMNTEAFF	TGTGCCAGCAGAACAGATATGAACACTGAAGCTTTCTTT
TRBJ2-7	-	TRBV3-1/TRBV3-2	15	-	CASSPTGDPTYEQYF	TGTGCCAGCAGCCCGACGGGGGATCCTACCTACGAGCAGTACTTC
TRBJ2-5	-	TRBV19	12	few	CASSTPGETQYF	TGTGCCAGTAGTACCCCGGGGGAGACCCAGTACTTC
TRBJ2-1	-	TRBV6-2/TRBV6-3	14	-	CASSYSSGYNEQFF	TGTGCCAGCAGTTACTCGAGCGGATACAATGAGCAGTTCTTC
TRBJ2-7	-	TRBV11-2	11	once	CASSSIYEQYF	TGTGCCAGCAGTTCAATATACGAGCAGTACTTC
TRBJ1-1	TRBD1	TRBV6-2/TRBV6-3	15	-	CASSHIGGTNTEAFF	TGTGCCAGCAGCCACATAGGGGGCACGAACACTGAAGCTTTCTTT
TRBJ1-2	-	TRBV5-8	14	-	CASSSGRVRYGYTF	TGTGCCAGCAGCTCCGGCCGGGTTCGCTATGGCTACACCTTC
TRBJ2-2	-	TRBV24-1	16	-	CATSDSTGRSAGELFF	TGTGCCACCAGTGATTCGACAGGGAGGTCGGCCGGGGAGCTGTTTTTT
TRBJ1-1	-	TRBV5-1	16	-	CASSLVGGMTGTEAFF	TGCGCCAGCAGCTTGGTTGGAGGGATGACCGGCACTGAAGCTTTCTTT
TRBJ1-1	-	TRBV7-3	13	-	CASSLTGYTEAFF	TGTGCCAGCAGCTTAACCGGGTACACTGAAGCTTTCTTT
TRBJ1-5	-	TRBV4-3	15	-	CASSQDGGRNQPQHF	TGCGCCAGCAGCCAAGACGGGGGGCGTAATCAGCCCCAGCATTTT
TRBJ1-1	-	TRBV30	13	-	CAWGGRPVTEAFF	TGTGCCTGGGGTGGACGGCCGGTCACTGAAGCTTTCTTT
TRBJ1-3	-	TRBV28	15	-	CASSSLGGTGNTIYF	TGTGCCAGCAGTTCCCTTGGGGGCACTGGAAACACCATATATTTT
TRBJ1-4	-	TRBV30	13	-	CACTGPMGEKLFF	TGTGCCTGCACAGGGCCTATGGGTGAAAAACTGTTTTTT
TRBJ1-1	-	TRBV7-3	13	-	CASSVQGSPEAFF	TGTGCCAGCAGCGTTCAGGGATCCCCTGAAGCTTTCTTT
TRBJ1-5	TRBD1	TRBV2	15	-	CASSGSGGGNQPQHF	TGTGCCAGCAGTGGGTCAGGGGGTGGAAATCAGCCCCAGCATTTT
TRBJ2-7	-	TRBV10-2	13	few	CASSLRAPYEQYF	TGCGCCAGCAGCCTCCGGGCCCCATACGAGCAGTACTTC
TRBJ2-2	-	TRBV11-3	15	few	CASSLAGTNTGELFF	TGTGCCAGCAGCTTAGCCGGGACGAACACCGGGGAGCTGTTTTTT
TRBJ1-1	-	TRBV19	13	-	CASTEIPNTEAFF	TGTGCCAGTACCGAGATCCCGAACACTGAAGCTTTCTTT
TRBJ2-2	TRBD2	TRBV19	16	-	CASTTAGLAKAGELFF	TGTGCCAGTACTACGGCGGGACTAGCGAAGGCCGGGGAGCTGTTTTTT
TRBJ2-5	-	TRBV4-3	12	-	CASSQDRETQYF	TGCGCCAGCAGCCAAGATAGGGAGACCCAGTACTTC
TRBJ1-2	-	TRBV3-1/TRBV3-2	12	once	CASSLRNYGYTF	TGTGCCAGCAGCCTTAGAAACTATGGCTACACCTTC
TRBJ1-2	-	TRBV6-5	12	-	CASSYSKGGYTF	TGTGCCAGCAGTTACTCGAAGGGAGGCTACACCTTC
TRBJ2-1	-	TRBV5-1	16	-	CASSLGRGTRHNEQFF	TGCGCCAGCAGCTTGGGCAGGGGGACTCGACACAATGAGCAGTTCTTC
TRBJ2-7	-	TRBV5-1	15	-	CASSSRGGASYEQYF	TGCGCCAGCAGCTCCCGTGGGGGGGCCTCCTACGAGCAGTACTTC
TRBJ2-1	TRBD2	TRBV3-1/TRBV3-2	13	-	CASAGTSYNEQFF	TGTGCCAGCGCCGGGACTAGCTACAATGAGCAGTTCTTC